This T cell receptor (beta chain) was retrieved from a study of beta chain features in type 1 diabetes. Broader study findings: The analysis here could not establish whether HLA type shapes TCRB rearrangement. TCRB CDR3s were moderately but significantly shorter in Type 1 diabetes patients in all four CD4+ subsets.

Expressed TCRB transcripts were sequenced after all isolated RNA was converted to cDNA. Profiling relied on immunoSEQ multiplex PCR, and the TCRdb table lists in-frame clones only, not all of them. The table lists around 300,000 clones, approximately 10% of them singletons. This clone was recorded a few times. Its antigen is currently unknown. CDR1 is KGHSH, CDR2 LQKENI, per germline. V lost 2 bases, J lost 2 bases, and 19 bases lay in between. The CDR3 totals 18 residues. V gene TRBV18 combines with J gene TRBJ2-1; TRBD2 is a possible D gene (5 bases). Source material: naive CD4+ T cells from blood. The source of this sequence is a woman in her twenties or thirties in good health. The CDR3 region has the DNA TGTGCCAGCTCACCAGTCCCGAGCGGCGGTTTTACCTACAATGAGCAGTTCTTC. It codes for CASSPVPSGGFTYNEQFF.